This T cell receptor (beta chain) came from a study of blood T cell repertoires in COVID-19. Data came from immunoSEQ multiplex PCR; TCRdb stores just in-frame clones and leaves some out. The sample lists roughly 70,000 clones; 80% to 95% were seen once. This CDR3 contains 16 residues. Looked up from germline, CDR1 is MNHNY and CDR2 is SVGAGI (reference sequence). V gave up 5 bases and J gave up 2 bases; unmatched junction bases: 5. The sample was peripheral blood. The rearrangement links TRBV6-6 to TRBJ2-5; 13 nucleotides match TRBD2. The TCR originated in a human donor in a cohort sampled during active COVID-19. The CDR3 loop is CASSGLAGVIQETQYF. The CDR3 coding sequence is TGTGCCAGCAGTGGACTAGCGGGGGTGATACAAGAGACCCAGTACTTC.